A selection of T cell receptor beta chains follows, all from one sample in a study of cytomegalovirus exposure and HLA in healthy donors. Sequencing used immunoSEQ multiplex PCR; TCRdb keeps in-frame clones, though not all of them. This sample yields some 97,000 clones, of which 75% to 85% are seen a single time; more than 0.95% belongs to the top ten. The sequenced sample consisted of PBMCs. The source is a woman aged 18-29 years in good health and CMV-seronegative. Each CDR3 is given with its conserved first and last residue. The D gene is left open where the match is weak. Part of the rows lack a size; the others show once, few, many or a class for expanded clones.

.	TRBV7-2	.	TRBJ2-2	CASSLAGRRNTGELFF	TGTGCCAGCAGCTTAGCGGGGAGGCGGAACACCGGGGAGCTGTTTTTT
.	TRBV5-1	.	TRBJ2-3	CASSPGTSTDTQYF	TGCGCCAGCAGCCCCGGGACTAGCACAGATACGCAGTATTTT
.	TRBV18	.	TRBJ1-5	CASSPSVRGGQNQPQHF	TGTGCCAGCTCACCCTCCGTCCGGGGTGGACAGAATCAGCCCCAGCATTTT
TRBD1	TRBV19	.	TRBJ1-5	CASTPDRVGDQPQHF	TGTGCCAGTACCCCTGACAGGGTAGGAGATCAGCCCCAGCATTTT
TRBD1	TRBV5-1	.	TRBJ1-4	CASRPGTVNEKLFF	TGCGCCAGCAGGCCCGGGACAGTCAATGAAAAACTGTTTTTT
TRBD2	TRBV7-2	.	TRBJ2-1	CASSFPTSGRGRSYNEQFF	TGTGCCAGCAGCTTTCCGACTAGCGGGAGAGGGAGGTCCTACAATGAGCAGTTCTTC
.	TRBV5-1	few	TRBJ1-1	CASSRIVGGNTEAFF	TGCGCCAGCAGCCGGATAGTCGGGGGGAACACTGAAGCTTTCTTT
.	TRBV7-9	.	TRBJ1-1	CASSFSTRNTEAFF	TGTGCCAGCAGCTTTAGTACCCGGAACACTGAAGCTTTCTTT
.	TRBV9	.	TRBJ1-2	CASSNWGVDGYTF	TGTGCCAGCAGCAACTGGGGGGTGGATGGCTACACCTTC
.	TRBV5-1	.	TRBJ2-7	CASSLVEGEQHF	TGCGCCAGCAGCTTGGTCGAGGGCGAGCAGCACTTC
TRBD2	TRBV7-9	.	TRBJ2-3	CASSSRLAGGPDTQYF	TGTGCCAGCAGTTCAAGACTAGCGGGGGGCCCAGATACGCAGTATTTT
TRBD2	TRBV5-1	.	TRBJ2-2	CASSLGLAAGELFF	TGCGCCAGCAGCTTGGGGCTAGCGGCCGGGGAGCTGTTTTTT
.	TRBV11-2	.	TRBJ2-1	CASSTQGSQAPSYNEQFF	TGTGCCAGCAGCACCCAGGGCTCACAGGCCCCCTCCTACAATGAGCAGTTCTTC
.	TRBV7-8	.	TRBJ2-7	CASSLEQGRPDEQYF	TGTGCCAGCAGCTTGGAACAGGGTAGGCCGGACGAGCAGTACTTC
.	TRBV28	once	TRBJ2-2	CASSLAGNTGELFF	TGTGCCAGCAGTTTAGCAGGGAACACCGGGGAGCTGTTTTTT
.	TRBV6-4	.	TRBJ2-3	CASSDGSGSGTDTQYF	TGTGCCAGCAGTGACGGTAGCGGTAGTGGGACAGATACGCAGTATTTT
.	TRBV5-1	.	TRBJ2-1	CASSLDGDEQFF	TGCGCCAGCAGCTTGGACGGGGATGAGCAGTTCTTC
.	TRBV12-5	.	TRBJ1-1	CASGLGEDRPNTEAFF	TGTGCTAGTGGTTTGGGAGAAGACAGACCGAACACTGAAGCTTTCTTT
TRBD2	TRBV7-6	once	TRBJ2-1	CASSLEASGIPYNEQFF	TGTGCCAGCAGCTTAGAGGCTAGCGGGATCCCCTACAATGAGCAGTTCTTC
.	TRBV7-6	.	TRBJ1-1	CASSLSGGAMNTEAFF	TGTGCCAGCAGCTTATCAGGAGGGGCGATGAACACTGAAGCTTTCTTT
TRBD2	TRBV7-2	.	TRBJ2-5	CASSSDLREGQETQYF	TGTGCCAGCAGCTCGGACTTGCGGGAGGGTCAAGAGACCCAGTACTTC
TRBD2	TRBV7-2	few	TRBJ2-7	CASSLARGALPHEQYF	TGTGCCAGCAGCTTAGCGCGGGGGGCGCTTCCCCACGAGCAGTACTTC
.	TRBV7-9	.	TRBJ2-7	CASCSGNYEQYF	TGTGCCAGCTGCTCGGGTAACTACGAGCAGTACTTC
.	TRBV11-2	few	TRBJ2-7	CASSPRGVGEQYF	TGTGCCAGCAGCCCACGAGGAGTTGGCGAGCAGTACTTC
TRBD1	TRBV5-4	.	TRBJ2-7	CASSSPRQGVIYEQYF	TGTGCCAGCAGCTCACCCAGACAGGGGGTAATCTACGAGCAGTACTTC